This TCR beta chain derives from a study of T cell responses to AZD1222 COVID-19 vaccine. Study-wide findings and caveats: Following two doses of AZD1222, Spike-specific TCR breadth and depth rose.

Concerning this clone: Its specificity is not known.

Clones were sequenced by immunoSEQ multiplex PCR, and TCRdb holds only the in-frame ones, with some missing. The table shows under 120,000 clones, with around 94% occurring only once. This CDR3 comprises 14 residues. Germline assignment: CDR1 KGHDR and CDR2 SFDVKD. V was pared by 5 bases and J by 6 bases, with 4 bases of the junction left unmatched. The chain has TRBV24-1 and TRBJ2-1; 9 bases match TRBD2. The origin of this receptor is an adult in good health. The sample was peripheral blood, taken on day 0 of AZD1222 vaccination. The CDR3 spells CATSGGGGANEQFF. The DNA of the CDR3 is TGTGCCACCAGTGGGGGCGGGGGGGCCAATGAGCAGTTCTTC.